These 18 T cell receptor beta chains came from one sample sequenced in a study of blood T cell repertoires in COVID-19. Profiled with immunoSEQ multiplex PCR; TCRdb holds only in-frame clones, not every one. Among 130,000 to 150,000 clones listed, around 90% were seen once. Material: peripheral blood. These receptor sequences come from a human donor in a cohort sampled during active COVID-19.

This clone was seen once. CDR3 residues: CASSSVGDTEAFF. Written as DNA, the CDR3 is TGTGCCAGCAGCTCAGTAGGGGACACTGAAGCTTTCTTT. This sequence joins TRBV7-9 and TRBJ1-1, with D perhaps TRBD1 (5 bases). Germline V CDR1 and CDR2: SEHNR, FQNEAQ (reference sequence). V lost 4 bases, J lost 3 bases, and 9 bases lay in between. The CDR3 runs to 13 residues.

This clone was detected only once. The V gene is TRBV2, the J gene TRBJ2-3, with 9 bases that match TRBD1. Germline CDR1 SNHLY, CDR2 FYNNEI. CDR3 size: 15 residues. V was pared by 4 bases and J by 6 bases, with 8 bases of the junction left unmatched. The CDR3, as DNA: TGTGCCAGCAGTGGGCCAGGGACAGGGAGGGATACGCAGTATTTT. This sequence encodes CASSGPGTGRDTQYF.

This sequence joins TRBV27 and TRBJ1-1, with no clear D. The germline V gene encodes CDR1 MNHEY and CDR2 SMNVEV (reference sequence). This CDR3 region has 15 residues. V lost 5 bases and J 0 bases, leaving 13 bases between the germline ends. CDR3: CASSGPGFMNTEAFF. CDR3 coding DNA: TGTGCCAGCAGTGGCCCGGGGTTCATGAACACTGAAGCTTTCTTT.

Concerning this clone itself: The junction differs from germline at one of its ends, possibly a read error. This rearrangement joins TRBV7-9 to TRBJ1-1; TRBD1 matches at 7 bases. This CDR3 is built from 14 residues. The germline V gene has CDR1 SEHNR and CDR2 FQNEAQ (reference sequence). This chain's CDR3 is CASSLTGVKTEAFF. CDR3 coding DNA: TGTGCCAGCAGCCTTACAGGGGTGAAGACTGAAGCTTTCTTT.

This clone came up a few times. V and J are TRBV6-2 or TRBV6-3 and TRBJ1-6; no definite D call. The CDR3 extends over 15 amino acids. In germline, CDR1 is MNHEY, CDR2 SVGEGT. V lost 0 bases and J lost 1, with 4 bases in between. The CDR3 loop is CASSYSASYNSPLHF. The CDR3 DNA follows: TGTGCCAGCAGTTACTCGGCTTCCTATAATTCACCCCTCCACTTT.

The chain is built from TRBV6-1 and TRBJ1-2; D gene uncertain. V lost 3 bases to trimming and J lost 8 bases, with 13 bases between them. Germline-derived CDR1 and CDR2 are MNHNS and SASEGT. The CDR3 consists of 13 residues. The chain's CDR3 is CASSERQSNGYTF. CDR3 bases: TGTGCCAGCAGTGAGCGGCAGTCGAACGGCTACACCTTC.

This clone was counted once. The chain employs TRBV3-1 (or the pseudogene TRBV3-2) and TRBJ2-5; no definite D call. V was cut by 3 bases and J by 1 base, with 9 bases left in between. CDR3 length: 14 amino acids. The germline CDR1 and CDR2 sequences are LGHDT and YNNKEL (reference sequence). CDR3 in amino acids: CASSQQAPQETQYF. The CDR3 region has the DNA TGTGCCAGCAGCCAGCAGGCCCCCCAAGAGACCCAGTACTTC.

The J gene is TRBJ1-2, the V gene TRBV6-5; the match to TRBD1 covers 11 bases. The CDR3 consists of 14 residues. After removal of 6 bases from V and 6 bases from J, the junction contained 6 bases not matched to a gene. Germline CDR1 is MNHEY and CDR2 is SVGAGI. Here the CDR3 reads CASSWDRGTDGYTF. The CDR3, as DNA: TGTGCCAGCAGCTGGGACAGGGGGACTGATGGCTACACCTTC.

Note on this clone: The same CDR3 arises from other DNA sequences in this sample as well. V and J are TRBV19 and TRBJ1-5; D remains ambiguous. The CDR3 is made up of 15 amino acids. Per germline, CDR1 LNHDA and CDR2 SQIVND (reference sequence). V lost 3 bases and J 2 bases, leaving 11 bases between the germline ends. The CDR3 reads CASSIGDSGNQPQHF. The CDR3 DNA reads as TGTGCCAGTAGTATCGGAGACTCGGGCAATCAGCCCCAGCATTTT. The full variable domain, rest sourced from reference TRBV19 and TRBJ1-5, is DGGITQSPKYLFRKEGQNVTLSCEQNLNHDAMYWYRQDPGQGLRLIYYSQIVNDFQKGDIAEGYSVSREKKESFPLTVTSAQKNPTAFYLCASSIGDSGNQPQHFGDGTRLSIL.

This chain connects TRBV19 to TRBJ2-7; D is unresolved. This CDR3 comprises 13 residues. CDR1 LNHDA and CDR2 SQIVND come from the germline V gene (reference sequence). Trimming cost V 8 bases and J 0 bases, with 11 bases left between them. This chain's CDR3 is CASGLGLSYEQYF. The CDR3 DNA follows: TGTGCCAGTGGGTTGGGCCTCTCCTACGAGCAGTACTTC.

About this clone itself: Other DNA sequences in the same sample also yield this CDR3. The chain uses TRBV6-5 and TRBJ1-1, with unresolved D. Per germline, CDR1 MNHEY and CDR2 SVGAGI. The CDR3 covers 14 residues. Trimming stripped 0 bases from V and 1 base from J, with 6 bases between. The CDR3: CASSYSPGNTEAFF. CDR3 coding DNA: TGTGCCAGCAGTTACTCGCCCGGGAACACTGAAGCTTTCTTT.

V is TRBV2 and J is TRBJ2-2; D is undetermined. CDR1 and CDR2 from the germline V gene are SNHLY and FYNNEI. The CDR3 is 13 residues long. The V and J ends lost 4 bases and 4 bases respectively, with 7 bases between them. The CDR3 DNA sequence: TGTGCCAGCAGTGTTGAGAGCACCGGGGAGCTGTTTTTT. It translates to CASSVESTGELFF.

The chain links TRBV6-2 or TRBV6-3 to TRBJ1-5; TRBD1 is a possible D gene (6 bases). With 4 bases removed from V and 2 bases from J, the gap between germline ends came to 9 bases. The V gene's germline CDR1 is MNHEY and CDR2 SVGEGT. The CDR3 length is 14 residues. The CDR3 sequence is CASSSNRGNQPQHF. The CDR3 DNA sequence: TGTGCCAGCAGTTCTAACAGGGGCAATCAGCCCCAGCATTTT.

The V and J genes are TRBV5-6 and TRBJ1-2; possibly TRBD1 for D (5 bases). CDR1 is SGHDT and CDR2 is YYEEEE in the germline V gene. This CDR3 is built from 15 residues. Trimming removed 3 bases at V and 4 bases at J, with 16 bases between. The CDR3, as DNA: TGTGCCAGCAGCTCCTATTCGTGGCAGGGCTATGGCTACACCTTC. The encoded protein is CASSSYSWQGYGYTF.

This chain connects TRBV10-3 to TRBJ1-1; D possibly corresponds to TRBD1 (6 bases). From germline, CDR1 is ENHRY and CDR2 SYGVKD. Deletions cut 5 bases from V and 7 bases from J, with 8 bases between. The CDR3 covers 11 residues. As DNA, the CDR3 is TGTGCCATCAGTAGGGGGTTTGAAGCTTTCTTT. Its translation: CAISRGFEAFF.

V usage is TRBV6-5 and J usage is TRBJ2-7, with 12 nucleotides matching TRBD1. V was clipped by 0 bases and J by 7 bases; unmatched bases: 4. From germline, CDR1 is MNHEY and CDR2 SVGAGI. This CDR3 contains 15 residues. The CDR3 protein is CASSYSGQGAHEQYF. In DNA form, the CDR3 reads TGTGCCAGCAGTTACTCGGGACAGGGGGCGCATGAGCAGTACTTC.

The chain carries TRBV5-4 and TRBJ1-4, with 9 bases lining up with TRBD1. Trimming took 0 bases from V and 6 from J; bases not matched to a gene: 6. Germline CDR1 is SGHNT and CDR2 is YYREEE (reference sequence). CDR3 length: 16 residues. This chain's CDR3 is CASSLGGQGPHEKLFF. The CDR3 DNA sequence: TGTGCCAGCAGCTTGGGGGGACAGGGACCTCATGAAAAACTGTTTTTT.

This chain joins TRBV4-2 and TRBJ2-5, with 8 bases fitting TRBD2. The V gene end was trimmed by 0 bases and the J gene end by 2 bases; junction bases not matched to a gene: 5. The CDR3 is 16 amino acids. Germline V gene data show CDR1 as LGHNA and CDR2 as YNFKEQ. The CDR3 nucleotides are TGTGCCAGCAGCCAAGAGGGGCGGGGGGAACAAGAGACCCAGTACTTC. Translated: CASSQEGRGEQETQYF.